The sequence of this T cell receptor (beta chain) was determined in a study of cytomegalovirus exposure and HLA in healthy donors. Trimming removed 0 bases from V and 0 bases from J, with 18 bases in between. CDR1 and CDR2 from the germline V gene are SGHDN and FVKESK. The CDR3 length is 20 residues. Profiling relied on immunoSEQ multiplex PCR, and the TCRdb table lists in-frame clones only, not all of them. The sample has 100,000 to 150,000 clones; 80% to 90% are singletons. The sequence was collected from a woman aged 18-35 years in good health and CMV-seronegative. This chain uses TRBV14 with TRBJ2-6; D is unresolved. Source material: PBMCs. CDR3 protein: CASSQDSYSPERSGANVLTF. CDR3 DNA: TGTGCCAGCAGCCAAGATTCGTACAGTCCCGAACGCTCTGGGGCCAACGTCCTGACTTTC.